The clone carrying this T cell receptor beta chain was seen ten or more times. TCR beta CDR3 regions were amplified from RNA transcripts. During a first-round RT-PCR of the TCR CDR3, the HTBI primer set was used. TCRdb recomputed calls from the multiplex PCR reads with MiXCR, one row per CDR3 protein. The data show more than 300,000 distinct CDR3 sequences, with about 14% seen just once and roughly a fifth held by the top ten. This sample was taken from a study of T cells in Graves' hyperthyroidism and ophthalmopathy. The CDR3 sequence is 12 residues long. J gave up 8 bases and V 6 bases, and 5 bases lay outside the gene matches. Germline assignment: CDR1 MNHNS and CDR2 SASEGT.

The receptor was isolated from a woman younger than 45 with Graves' ophthalmopathy. This rearrangement joins TRBV6-1 to TRBJ1-2, with TRBD1 matching 8 bases. The sample consisted of blood. CDR3 sequence: CASRGPGGGYTF. The CDR3 nucleotides read TGTGCCAGCAGAGGCCCAGGGGGCGGCTACACCTTC.